Sequencing of this T cell receptor beta chain was carried out in a study of spatial heterogeneity in lung cancer. Study summary: Raw reads contained each unique TCR and UMI combination more than ten times on average.

As for time point: sample taken at primary tumor resection. The input material, whole RNA from tumor, nontumor lung or frozen PBMC, was sequenced unsorted. The donors, about 74 patients with untreated early-stage non-small cell lung cancer, provided the samples. Unique molecular identifiers tagged every individual TCR cDNA molecule. TCRdb reprocessed the 5' RACE reads with MiXCR, giving one entry per CDR3 protein. The sample contains 6,000 to 9,000 distinct CDR3 sequences, less than 6% of which appear only once. By sample fraction, this clonotype is medium-sized (0.01 to 0.1%). The V gene lost 6 bases and the J gene lost 2 bases, with 7 bases spanning the gap. Germline V lookup: CDR1 DFQATT, CDR2 SNEGSKA (reference sequence). The CDR3 totals 11 residues.

The rearrangement uses TRBV20-1 and TRBJ1-2; D call uncertain. The clonotype was recovered from a female donor with early-stage non-small cell lung cancer. This material consisted of normal lung tissue next to the tumor, taken at surgery. CDR3 in amino acids: CSALGNYGYTF. The CDR3, as DNA: TGCAGTGCCCTGGGAAACTATGGCTACACCTTC.